These 14 T cell receptor beta chains were sequenced from one sample in a study of T cell responses to AZD1222 COVID-19 vaccine. Using immunoSEQ multiplex PCR, the repertoire was profiled, and TCRdb retains in-frame clones only, with some absent. The sample records tens of thousands of clones, more than 75% being singletons. The material was peripheral blood, obtained 28 days after the second AZD1222 dose. The receptors come from an adult who received the AZD1222 COVID-19 vaccine.

V usage is TRBV19 and J usage is TRBJ1-6; TRBD1 matches 11 bases. V was clipped by 5 bases and J by 6 bases; unmatched bases: 0. This CDR3 has 14 amino acids. CDR1 and CDR2 from the germline V gene are LNHDA and SQIVND (reference sequence). CDR3 protein: CASSGQGANSPLHF. The CDR3 region has the DNA TGTGCCAGTAGTGGACAGGGGGCTAATTCACCCCTCCACTTT.

The genes are TRBV25-1 and TRBJ1-6; 9 bases agree with TRBD1. The V segment lost 4 bases and the J segment 10 bases; nucleotides outside the gene matches: 5. The CDR3 extends over 14 amino acids. Looked up from germline, CDR1 is MGHDK and CDR2 is SYGVNS. CDR3 sequence: CASSGYRGRSPLHF. The CDR3 DNA reads TGTGCCAGCAGTGGGTACAGGGGGCGATCACCCCTCCACTTT. The full variable domain, in which reference TRBV25-1 and TRBJ1-6 provide the parts outside the CDR3, is EADIYQTPRYLVIGTGKKITLECSQTMGHDKMYWYQQDPGMELHLIHYSYGVNSTEKGDLSSESTVSRIRTEHFPLTLESARPSHTSQYLCASSGYRGRSPLHFGNGTRLTVT.

This chain connects TRBV2 to TRBJ2-7, with 7 bases matching TRBD2. There are 13 residues in the CDR3. Germline V gives CDR1 SNHLY, CDR2 FYNNEI. The junction had 5 bases not matched to a gene; V was cut back by 7 bases and J by 2 bases. In DNA, the CDR3 is TGTGCCAGCACTCGGGACTATACCTACGAGCAGTACTTC. This encodes CASTRDYTYEQYF.

The gene calls are TRBV2 and TRBJ2-7; D gene uncertain. This CDR3 contains 12 residues. Germline lookup yields CDR1 SNHLY and CDR2 FYNNEI. Trimming left V 1 base short and J 1 base short, with 2 bases between. This chain's CDR3 is CASSEGSYEQYV. DNA for the CDR3: TGTGCCAGCAGTGAAGGTTCCTACGAGCAGTACGTC.

The chain uses TRBV5-1 and TRBJ1-2, with 8 bases identical to TRBD1. Germline V gene sequence: CDR1 SGHRS, CDR2 YFSETQ. This CDR3 region has 14 residues. With V trimmed by 8 bases and J by 7 bases, 13 bases remained unmatched. This chain's CDR3 is CASSRSGGALGYTF. The CDR3 nucleotides read TGCGCCAGTTCCAGATCAGGGGGCGCACTTGGCTACACCTTC.

V usage is TRBV5-1 and J usage is TRBJ1-2, with D maybe TRBD1 (6 bases). CDR1 is SGHRS and CDR2 is YFSETQ in the germline V gene. Trimming took 2 bases from V and 2 from J, leaving 7 bases between them. The CDR3 sequence is 13 residues long. CDR3 in DNA: TGCGCCAGCAGCTTAGGGGGAAACTATGGCTACACCTTC. Protein sequence: CASSLGGNYGYTF. Based on the CDR3 plus reference TRBV5-1 and TRBJ1-2, the full variable domain is KAGVTQTPRYLIKTRGQQVTLSCSPISGHRSVSWYQQTPGQGLQFLFEYFSETQRNKGNFPGRFSGRQFSNSRSEMNVSTLELGDSALYLCASSLGGNYGYTFGSGTRLTVV.

This rearrangement joins TRBV6-5 to TRBJ1-4; tentatively, D is TRBD1 (6 bases). The V gene lost 7 bases and the J gene lost 2 bases, with 14 bases spanning the gap. Germline lookup yields CDR1 MNHEY and CDR2 SVGAGI. This CDR3 has 15 residues. Written as DNA, the CDR3 is TGTGCCAGCATCTCAGGGGACTCGACTAATGAAAAACTGTTTTTT. This translates into CASISGDSTNEKLFF.

The V call is TRBV28, the J call TRBJ1-6, with 9 bases fitting TRBD1. J gave up 8 bases and V 4 bases, and 9 bases lay outside the gene matches. The CDR3 runs to 16 residues. CDR1 is MDHEN and CDR2 is SYDVKM in the germline V gene. CDR3 nucleotides: TGTGCCAGCAGTTCCCCGACAGGGGGAAGGGATTCACCCCTCCACTTT. Encoded protein: CASSSPTGGRDSPLHF. Using reference TRBV28 and TRBJ1-6 for the parts outside the CDR3, the full variable domain is DVKVTQSSRYLVKRTGEKVFLECVQDMDHENMFWYRQDPGLGLRLIYFSYDVKMKEKGDIPEGYSVSREKKERFSLILESASTNQTSMYLCASSSPTGGRDSPLHFGNGTRLTVT.

The rearrangement joins TRBV29-1 to TRBJ1-1, with TRBD1 identical over 7 bases. V shed 7 bases and J 1 base; nucleotides not matched to a gene: 3. Per the germline V gene, CDR1 is SQVTM and CDR2 is ANQGSEA. The CDR3 has 12 residues. CDR3: CSGGTANTEAFF. CDR3 sequence (DNA): TGCAGCGGGGGGACAGCGAACACTGAAGCTTTCTTT.

This sequence joins TRBV28 and TRBJ1-5; D is perhaps TRBD1 (6 bases). The V gene's germline CDR1 is MDHEN and CDR2 SYDVKM. The CDR3 length is 16 residues. V was shortened by 7 bases and J by 7 bases, with 23 bases between the two germline ends. Here the CDR3 DNA reads TGTGCCAGCAAACCGACAGGCCTCGGGGTAAGGCAGCCCCAGCATTTT. It codes for CASKPTGLGVRQPQHF. Combining the CDR3 with reference TRBV28 and TRBJ1-5 gives the whole variable domain DVKVTQSSRYLVKRTGEKVFLECVQDMDHENMFWYRQDPGLGLRLIYFSYDVKMKEKGDIPEGYSVSREKKERFSLILESASTNQTSMYLCASKPTGLGVRQPQHFGDGTRLSIL.

This clone was picked up one time. V usage is TRBV15 and J usage is TRBJ1-1; unclear D gene. The germline V and J ends were trimmed by 3 bases and 4 bases, with 9 bases remaining between them. Per the germline V gene, CDR1 is LNHNV and CDR2 is YYDKDF (reference sequence). This CDR3 has 13 residues. The CDR3: CATSSMVRTEAFF. As DNA, the CDR3 is TGTGCCACCAGCAGTATGGTACGCACTGAAGCTTTCTTT.

This clone was seen many times. The rearrangement links TRBV6-5 to TRBJ2-7; TRBD1 matches 10 bases. The junction had 4 bases not matched to a gene; V was cut back by 6 bases and J by 2 bases. Germline CDR1 and CDR2: MNHEY and SVGAGI. The CDR3 covers 14 residues. The CDR3 coding sequence is TGTGCCAGCAGCTGGGACAGGGGAGCCTACGAGCAGTACGTC. It specifies CASSWDRGAYEQYV.

This clone was counted a single time. This sequence joins TRBV19 and TRBJ2-7; 7 bases map to TRBD2. Germline V gives CDR1 LNHDA, CDR2 SQIVND (reference sequence). Trimming cost V 0 bases and J 2 bases; bases outside gene matches: 10. The CDR3 is made up of 17 amino acids. The CDR3 sequence is CASSIEGAGLGTYEQYF. CDR3 nucleotides: TGTGCCAGTAGTATAGAAGGAGCAGGACTAGGAACCTACGAGCAGTACTTC.

The sample holds a few counts of this clone. V gene TRBV2 combines with J gene TRBJ1-6, with D possibly TRBD1 on 5 matching bases. CDR1 is SNHLY and CDR2 is FYNNEI in the germline V gene. The V end was cut by 8 bases, the J end by 9 bases, with 29 bases between. CDR3 length: 18 residues. The CDR3 spells CASGMEGSGGSVASPLHF. Written as DNA, the CDR3 is TGTGCCAGCGGAATGGAGGGAAGCGGGGGTTCTGTGGCTTCACCCCTCCACTTT.